These 31 T cell receptor beta chains were all obtained from the same sample, sequenced in a study of T cells in Graves' hyperthyroidism and ophthalmopathy. TCR beta CDR3 regions were amplified from RNA transcripts. Researchers ran a first-round RT-PCR on the TCR CDR3 using the HTBI primer set. TCRdb itself ran the multiplex PCR reads through MiXCR, one entry per CDR3 protein. The sample has fewer than 350,000 distinct CDR3 sequences, roughly 18% seen once. Sequenced: blood. The source is a man aged 50-59 years with Graves' ophthalmopathy.

This clonotype appeared a few times. The rearrangement joins TRBV3-1 to TRBJ2-7; D is ambiguous. In germline, CDR1 is LGHDT, CDR2 YNNKEL (reference sequence). V was pared by 0 bases and J by 6 bases, with 15 bases between. This CDR3 has 15 amino acids. The CDR3 sequence: CASSQENPRTGEQYF. CDR3 bases: TGTGCCAGCAGCCAAGAGAATCCCAGAACGGGCGAGCAGTACTTC.

This clonotype was seen a handful of times. V and J are TRBV28 and TRBJ2-5, with 7 bases lining up with TRBD2. This CDR3 contains 13 residues. Germline-derived CDR1 and CDR2 are MDHEN and SYDVKM. The CDR3: CAVRGGRRETQYF. The CDR3 DNA follows: TGTGCGGTGAGAGGCGGGAGAAGGGAGACCCAGTACTTC.

The gene calls are TRBV9 and TRBJ2-1; unclear D gene. The CDR3 is 15 residues long. Trimming took 2 bases from V and 5 from J, leaving 14 bases between them. CDR1 and CDR2 (germline): SGDLS, YYNGEE. The CDR3 spells CASSVSSRGDNEQFF. As DNA, the CDR3 is TGTGCCAGCAGCGTCAGTTCACGTGGGGACAATGAGCAGTTCTTC.

This clonotype was counted at least ten times. The J gene is TRBJ2-1, the V gene TRBV11-2; D might be TRBD2 (6 bases). Germline V gene sequence: CDR1 SGHAT, CDR2 FQNNGV. Trimming removed 0 bases at V and 12 bases at J, with 12 bases between. The CDR3 spans 13 residues. CDR3 amino acids: CASSLDSGDVQFF. The CDR3 DNA reads as TGTGCCAGCAGCTTAGATTCGGGGGACGTGCAGTTCTTC.

The genes are TRBV28 and TRBJ2-7; 10 positions agree with TRBD2. The CDR3 totals 14 residues. V lost 6 bases and J lost 5; bases outside the gene matches: 7. The V gene's germline CDR1 is MDHEN and CDR2 SYDVKM. CDR3 residues: CASRDSGRNNEQYF. DNA of the CDR3: TGTGCCAGCAGGGATAGCGGGAGGAACAACGAGCAGTACTTC. Complete variable domain (other parts from reference TRBV28 and TRBJ2-7): DVKVTQSSRYLVKRTGEKVFLECVQDMDHENMFWYRQDPGLGLRLIYFSYDVKMKEKGDIPEGYSVSREKKERFSLILESASTNQTSMYLCASRDSGRNNEQYFGPGTRLTVT.

This clonotype was recorded at least ten times. V and J are TRBV3-1 and TRBJ2-2; D unclear. Trimming shortened V by 0 bases and J by 7 bases, and 6 bases separated the two germline ends. Germline V CDR1 and CDR2: LGHDT, YNNKEL (reference sequence). The CDR3 spans 13 residues. The CDR3 DNA follows: TGTGCCAGCAGCCAAGATCATGGCGGGGAGCTGTTTTTT. It yields the protein CASSQDHGGELFF.

This clonotype was seen many times. The chain employs TRBV20-1 and TRBJ2-5, with 13 bases fitting TRBD2. Germline V gene data show CDR1 as DFQATT and CDR2 as SNEGSKA (reference sequence). With V trimmed by 5 bases and J by 4 bases, 7 bases remained unmatched. The length of the CDR3 is 15 residues. CDR3 DNA sequence: TGCAGTGCTCACACGACTAGCGGGAGGAGAGAGACCCAGTACTTC. It specifies CSAHTTSGRRETQYF.

This clonotype was counted ten times or more. The chain has TRBV11-2 and TRBJ2-3; D is unclear. Looked up from germline, CDR1 is SGHAT and CDR2 is FQNNGV. V was pared by 4 bases and J by 0 bases, with 14 bases between. The CDR3 loop spans 16 amino acids. DNA of the CDR3: TGTGCCAGCAGCTCTCCAGTCGGGCTGAGCACAGATACGCAGTATTTT. Amino acid sequence: CASSSPVGLSTDTQYF. The whole variable domain, filled in from reference TRBV11-2 and TRBJ2-3, reads EAGVAQSPRYKIIEKRQSVAFWCNPISGHATLYWYQQILGQGPKLLIQFQNNGVVDDSQLPKDRFSAERLKGVDSTLKIQPAKLEDSAVYLCASSSPVGLSTDTQYFGPGTRLTVL.

In this sample, this clonotype turned up a few times. The chain has TRBV6-5 and TRBJ2-7; no clear D. Trimming took off 0 bases at V and 6 bases at J, with 9 bases between the two ends. The germline CDR1 and CDR2 sequences are MNHEY and SVGAGI. CDR3 size: 13 residues. This CDR3 reads CASSYSGRSEQYF. CDR3 nucleotides: TGTGCCAGCAGTTACTCCGGACGGAGCGAGCAGTACTTC.

This clonotype was counted a few times. The rearrangement uses TRBV12-3 or TRBV12-4 and TRBJ1-5; 8 positions agree with TRBD1. V lost 6 bases and J lost 0; bases outside the gene matches: 10. The CDR3 contains 17 residues. CDR3 protein: CASRQSGQADSNQPQHF. CDR3 DNA: TGTGCCAGCAGACAATCGGGACAGGCCGATAGCAATCAGCCCCAGCATTTT.

The genes are TRBV18 and TRBJ1-2, with 8 positions matching TRBD1. The CDR3 totals 13 residues. Germline assignment: CDR1 KGHSH and CDR2 LQKENI. V trimming: 5 bases; J trimming: 6 bases; junction bases outside the gene matches: 5. The CDR3 DNA follows: TGTGCCAGCTCAATCCACAGGGGGGATGGCTACACCTTC. Amino acid sequence: CASSIHRGDGYTF.

As DNA, the CDR3 is TGTGCCAGCAGTTACCTCGGACAGGGTAGTTACGAGCAGTACTTC. Translating it yields CASSYLGQGSYEQYF. V gene TRBV6-5 combines with J gene TRBJ2-7, with 8 bases lining up with TRBD1. The CDR3 extends over 15 amino acids. The V gene's germline CDR1 is MNHEY and CDR2 SVGAGI. V lost 2 bases, J lost 4 bases, and 7 bases stayed unmatched.

This clonotype was detected a few times. This chain links TRBV6-1 with TRBJ2-3; 8 nucleotides agree with TRBD2. The junction had 9 bases not matched to a gene; V was cut back by 6 bases and J by 4 bases. From germline, CDR1 is MNHNS and CDR2 SASEGT. The length of the CDR3 is 15 residues. As DNA, the CDR3 is TGTGCCAGCAGGAGGAGCGGGAGTCTGTCAGATACGCAGTATTTT. This sequence encodes CASRRSGSLSDTQYF.

The chain couples TRBV19 to TRBJ2-7; perhaps TRBD1 as D (6 bases). The CDR3 length is 15 residues. Trimming pared 3 bases from V and 4 bases from J, leaving 16 bases between. Germline CDR1 LNHDA, CDR2 SQIVND (reference sequence). CDR3 DNA: TGTGCCAGTAGTATTTCACAGGGAGAGGGATACGAGCAGTACTTC. Protein product: CASSISQGEGYEQYF.

In its sample, this clonotype was seen many times. The chain couples TRBV18 to TRBJ2-5; possible D gene TRBD1, 6 bases. Per the germline V gene, CDR1 is KGHSH and CDR2 is LQKENI. The length of the CDR3 is 13 residues. The germline V and J ends were trimmed by 6 bases and 4 bases, with 12 bases remaining between them. As DNA, the CDR3 is TGTGCCAGCTCCCTACAGGGTCCAGAGACCCAGTACTTC. Its protein product is CASSLQGPETQYF.

In its sample, this clonotype was seen a few times. This chain links TRBV5-5 with TRBJ2-1; the match to TRBD2 covers 9 bases. The CDR3 totals 15 residues. V was pared by 0 bases and J by 9 bases, with 7 bases of the junction left unmatched. CDR1 and CDR2 from the germline V gene are SGHKS and YYEKEE (reference sequence). DNA for the CDR3: TGTGCCAGCAGCTTGGGTAGCGGGAGTATTGGTGAGCAGTTCTTC. Protein sequence: CASSLGSGSIGEQFF.

The table lists this clonotype with a few counts. The chain recombines TRBV20-1 with TRBJ2-7; a weak D match, TRBD2 (6 bases). Between the trimmed V and J ends, which lost 3 bases and 6 bases, there was a span of 12 bases. The length of the CDR3 is 12 residues. CDR1 and CDR2 (germline): DFQATT, SNEGSKA (reference sequence). The CDR3 DNA sequence: TGCAGTGCTAGGGGACCTAGCGTCGAGCAGTACTTC. Amino acids: CSARGPSVEQYF.

This clonotype was counted ten times or more. This chain connects TRBV3-1 to TRBJ2-1; possible D gene TRBD2, 5 bases. Trimming took 4 bases from V and 0 from J, leaving 10 bases between them. The CDR3 extends over 15 amino acids. CDR1 is LGHDT, CDR2 YNNKEL, per germline (reference sequence). CDR3 loop: CASSPPSLSYNEQFF. In DNA form, the CDR3 reads TGTGCCAGCAGCCCGCCTAGCCTCTCCTACAATGAGCAGTTCTTC.

This clonotype was seen only a few times. The chain links TRBV6-6 to TRBJ1-1; D not certain. With 2 bases removed from V and 3 bases from J, the gap between germline ends came to 4 bases. The CDR3 extends over 12 amino acids. Germline lookup yields CDR1 MNHNY and CDR2 SVGAGI (reference sequence). For the CDR3, the DNA is TGTGCCAGCAGTTACGGGGACACTGAAGCTTTCTTT. Translating gives CASSYGDTEAFF.

With regard to this clonotype: At one of its ends the junction is not consistent with the germline gene, which may arise from a read error. The chain uses TRBV14 and TRBJ2-3; TRBD2 aligns across 13 bases. The CDR3 covers 18 residues. Per the germline V gene, CDR1 is SGHDN and CDR2 is FVKESK. CDR3 sequence: CASSQEAGLAGVSDMQYF. CDR3 bases: TGTGCCAGCAGCCAAGAGGCTGGACTAGCGGGAGTGTCAGATATGCAGTATTTT.

This clonotype has at least ten counts. The V call is TRBV20-1, the J call TRBJ1-2, with 7 bases that match TRBD1. The junction had 15 bases not matched to a gene; V was cut back by 6 bases and J by 8 bases. CDR3 length: 14 residues. The germline V gene has CDR1 DFQATT and CDR2 SNEGSKA (reference sequence). Here the CDR3 reads CSATTSRGLGGYTF. In DNA, the CDR3 is TGCAGTGCAACCACGTCGAGGGGGCTGGGGGGCTACACCTTC.

V gene TRBV27 combines with J gene TRBJ2-7; a possible D gene is TRBD2 (5 bases). In germline, CDR1 is MNHEY, CDR2 SMNVEV (reference sequence). The ends were cut back, 6 bases at V and 3 bases at J, with 15 bases in the middle. This CDR3 is 14 amino acids long. The CDR3 spells CASSPYSVYYEQYF. In DNA, the CDR3 is TGTGCCAGCAGCCCCTATAGCGTCTACTACGAGCAGTACTTC.

The genes are TRBV7-2 and TRBJ2-7; 9 nucleotides match TRBD1. Unmatched junction bases numbered 6, after V lost 4 bases and J lost 2 bases. The CDR3 spans 15 residues. Germline V gene data show CDR1 as SGHTA and CDR2 as FQGNSA. The CDR3 DNA reads as TGTGCCAGCAGCTCCTATGGGACAGGGACCTACGAGCAGTACTTC. It encodes CASSSYGTGTYEQYF.

This clonotype has at least ten counts. This chain joins TRBV2 and TRBJ2-7; D unclear. The germline V gene has CDR1 SNHLY and CDR2 FYNNEI. V dropped 6 bases and J dropped 5 bases, with 14 bases sitting between them. The CDR3 runs to 13 residues. The CDR3 coding sequence is TGTGCCAGCAGACTCGGAGTCGCCGACGAGCAGTACTTC. This sequence encodes CASRLGVADEQYF.

This clonotype was seen at least ten times. The V call is TRBV28, the J call TRBJ1-5, with a tentative D call TRBD1 (6 bases). This CDR3 is 16 amino acids long. The V and J ends lost 5 bases and 0 bases respectively, with 14 bases between them. In germline, CDR1 is MDHEN, CDR2 SYDVKM. This chain's CDR3 is CASSPPTGYSNQPQHF. CDR3 nucleotide sequence: TGTGCCAGCAGTCCCCCGACAGGTTATAGCAATCAGCCCCAGCATTTT.

This chain connects TRBV29-1 to TRBJ2-5, with a weak D call TRBD2 (6 bases). Germline V gene lookup returns CDR1 SQVTM and CDR2 ANQGSEA. The CDR3 totals 15 residues. Trimming stripped 1 base from V and 5 bases from J, with 17 bases between. Here the CDR3 reads CSVEGRGAQQETQYF. As DNA, the CDR3 is TGCAGCGTTGAAGGACGCGGGGCCCAGCAGGAGACCCAGTACTTC. The whole variable domain, remainder taken from reference TRBV29-1 and TRBJ2-5, is SAVISQKPSRDICQRGTSLTIQCQVDSQVTMMFWYRQQPGQSLTLIATANQGSEATYESGFVIDKFPISRPNLTFSTLTVSNMSPEDSSIYLCSVEGRGAQQETQYFGPGTRLLVL.

This clonotype was observed a few times. This could be a read error, since a much larger clone is one nucleotide away. This rearrangement joins TRBV3-1 to TRBJ1-2, with no clear D. The CDR3 is 15 amino acids. The ends were cut back, 3 bases at V and 4 bases at J, with 15 bases in the middle. Germline lookup yields CDR1 LGHDT and CDR2 YNNKEL (reference sequence). The CDR3 spells CASSQTRGAFYGYTF. The CDR3 nucleotides are TGTGCCAGCAGCCAGACCCGGGGTGCTTTCTATGGCTACACCTTC.

This clonotype was seen only a few times. J is TRBJ2-1 and V is TRBV7-9; 9 positions match TRBD2. Per the germline V gene, CDR1 is SEHNR and CDR2 is FQNEAQ (reference sequence). V lost 6 bases to trimming and J lost 6 bases; unmatched junction nucleotides: 15. The CDR3 covers 17 residues. CDR3 region: CASSPTSGHFALNEQFF. The CDR3 DNA is TGTGCCAGCAGTCCGACTAGCGGCCATTTCGCTCTCAATGAGCAGTTCTTC.

This rearrangement joins TRBV19 to TRBJ2-7, with TRBD1 matching over 10 bases. This CDR3 is 16 amino acids long. With 5 bases clipped from V and 4 bases from J, the junction kept 11 bases outside the gene matches. The germline CDR1 and CDR2 sequences are LNHDA and SQIVND (reference sequence). The CDR3 protein is CASSLWLTGGAYEQYF. CDR3 DNA: TGTGCCAGTAGTCTCTGGTTGACAGGGGGCGCATACGAGCAGTACTTC.

This clonotype was recorded at least ten times. This chain uses TRBV7-9 with TRBJ2-2; 8 nucleotides match TRBD1. Germline CDR1 is SEHNR and CDR2 is FQNEAQ (reference sequence). J gave up 0 bases and V 11 bases, and 5 bases lay outside the gene matches. The CDR3 sequence is 14 residues long. CDR3 DNA sequence: TGTGCCGTCCGACAGGGGTCGAACACCGGGGAGCTGTTTTTT. Protein sequence: CAVRQGSNTGELFF.

The chain combines TRBV9 with TRBJ2-2; 8 bases are a match to TRBD1. V trimming: 0 bases; J trimming: 6 bases; junction bases outside the gene matches: 10. This CDR3 is built from 17 residues. The germline V gene has CDR1 SGDLS and CDR2 YYNGEE. CDR3 nucleotides: TGTGCCAGCAGCGTAGGAGGTGGGACAGGTATTTCCGGGGAGCTGTTTTTT. Translating gives CASSVGGGTGISGELFF.